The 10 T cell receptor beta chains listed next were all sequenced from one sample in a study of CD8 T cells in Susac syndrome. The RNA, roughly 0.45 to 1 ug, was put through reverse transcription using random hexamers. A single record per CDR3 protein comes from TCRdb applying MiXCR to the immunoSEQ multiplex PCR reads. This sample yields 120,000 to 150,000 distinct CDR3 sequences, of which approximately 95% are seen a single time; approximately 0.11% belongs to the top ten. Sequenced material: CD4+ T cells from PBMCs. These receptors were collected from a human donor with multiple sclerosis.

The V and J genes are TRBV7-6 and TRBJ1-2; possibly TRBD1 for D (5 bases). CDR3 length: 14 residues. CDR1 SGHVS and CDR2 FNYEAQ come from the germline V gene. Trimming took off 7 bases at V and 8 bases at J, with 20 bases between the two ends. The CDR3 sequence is CASTPGRARGGYTF. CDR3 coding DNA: TGTGCCAGCACCCCAGGCAGGGCTCGAGGAGGCTACACCTTC.

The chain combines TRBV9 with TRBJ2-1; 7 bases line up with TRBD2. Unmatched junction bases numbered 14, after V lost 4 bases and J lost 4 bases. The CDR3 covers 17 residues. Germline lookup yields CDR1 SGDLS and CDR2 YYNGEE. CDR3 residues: CASSQLALGGSYNEQFF. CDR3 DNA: TGTGCCAGCAGCCAACTAGCGTTGGGGGGTTCTTACAATGAGCAGTTCTTC.

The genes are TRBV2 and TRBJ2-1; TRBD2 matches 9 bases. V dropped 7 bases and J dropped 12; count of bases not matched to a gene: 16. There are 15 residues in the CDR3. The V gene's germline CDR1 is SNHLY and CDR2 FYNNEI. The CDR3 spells CASTAGQSSSGAQFF. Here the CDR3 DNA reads TGTGCCAGCACGGCGGGACAGTCTTCTAGCGGGGCGCAGTTCTTC.

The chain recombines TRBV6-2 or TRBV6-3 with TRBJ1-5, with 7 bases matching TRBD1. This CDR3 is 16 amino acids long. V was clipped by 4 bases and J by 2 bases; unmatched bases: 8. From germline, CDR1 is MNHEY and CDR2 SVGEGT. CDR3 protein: CASSSLGGGGNQPQHF. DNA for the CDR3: TGTGCCAGCAGTTCCCTTGGAGGGGGCGGCAATCAGCCCCAGCATTTT.

DNA of the CDR3: TGTGCCAGCAGCTTAGAAGCCGGGACAGGGGGTGAGCAGTTCTTC. Protein product: CASSLEAGTGGEQFF. The chain recombines TRBV7-9 with TRBJ2-1; 11 bases fit TRBD1. V lost 1 base, J lost 9 bases, and 5 bases stayed unmatched. In germline, CDR1 is SEHNR, CDR2 FQNEAQ (reference sequence). This CDR3 is 15 amino acids long.

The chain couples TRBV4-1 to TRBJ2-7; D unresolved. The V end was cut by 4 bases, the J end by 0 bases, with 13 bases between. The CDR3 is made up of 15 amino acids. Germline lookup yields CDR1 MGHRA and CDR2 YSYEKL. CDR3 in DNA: TGCGCCAGCAGCCCTCCACGGGCAGTCTCCTACGAGCAGTACTTC. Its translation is CASSPPRAVSYEQYF.

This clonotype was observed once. The CDR3, as DNA: TGTGCCAGCAGCCCACCGGGACTAGCGGAGGGACGGGCCAATGAGCAGTTCTTC. This codes for CASSPPGLAEGRANEQFF. The chain recombines TRBV5-4 with TRBJ2-1; 11 bases agree with TRBD2. Germline-derived CDR1 and CDR2 are SGHNT and YYREEE (reference sequence). With 4 bases clipped from V and 6 bases from J, the junction kept 15 bases outside the gene matches. The CDR3 length is 18 residues.

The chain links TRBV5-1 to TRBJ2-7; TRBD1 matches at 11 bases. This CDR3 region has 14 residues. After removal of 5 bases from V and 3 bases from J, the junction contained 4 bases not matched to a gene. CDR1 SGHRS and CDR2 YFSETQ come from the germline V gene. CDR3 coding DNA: TGCGCCAGCAGTGGGACAGGGGGAGGCTACGAGCAGTACTTC. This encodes CASSGTGGGYEQYF.

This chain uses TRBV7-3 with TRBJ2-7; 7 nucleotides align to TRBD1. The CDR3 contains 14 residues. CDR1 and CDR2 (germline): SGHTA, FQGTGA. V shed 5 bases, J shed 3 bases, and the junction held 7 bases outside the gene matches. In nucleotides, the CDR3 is TGTGCCAGCAGCCGCCGGGACAGCGGCTACGAGCAGTACTTC. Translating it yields CASSRRDSGYEQYF.

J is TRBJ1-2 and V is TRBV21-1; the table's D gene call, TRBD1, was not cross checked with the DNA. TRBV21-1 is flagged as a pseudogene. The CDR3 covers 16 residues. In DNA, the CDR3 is TGTGCCAGCAGCAAGCCTCCGGGACAGGGTGGATATGGCTACACCTTC. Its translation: CASSKPPGQGGYGYTF.